These 26 T cell receptor beta chains were all obtained from the same sample, sequenced in a study of blood T cells in healthy people across ages. A second PCR of about 6 to 11 cycles used a sample-barcoded 5' primer and a J-beta primer mix. TCRdb passed the 5' RACE reads through MiXCR, listing each CDR3 protein once. The top ten hold under 25% of the sample, which has 1.5 million to 2 million distinct CDR3 sequences, about two fifths seen once. The material sequenced was blood. These receptor sequences come from a human donor in good health.

The genes are TRBV28 and TRBJ1-2; 12 bases agree with TRBD1. V lost 5 bases, J lost 3 bases, and 7 bases stayed unmatched. The CDR3 loop spans 16 amino acids. Germline loops: CDR1 MDHEN, CDR2 SYDVKM. CDR3 bases: TGTGCCAGCAGTGCGCGAGGGACAGGGGGCGACTATGGCTACACCTTC. Its protein product is CASSARGTGGDYGYTF.

The genes are TRBV29-1 and TRBJ2-1; D ambiguous. This CDR3 is built from 12 residues. V lost 1 base and J 6 bases, leaving 7 bases between the germline ends. Germline V gives CDR1 SQVTM, CDR2 ANQGSEA. The CDR3 coding sequence is TGCAGCGTTGAAGCGGGTTCCAATGAGCAGTTCTTC. Protein sequence: CSVEAGSNEQFF.

This chain connects TRBV27 to TRBJ2-4; 7 positions match TRBD1. The DNA matches TRBJ2-7 better at its end, which makes the J call doubtful. Germline V gives CDR1 MNHEY, CDR2 SMNVEV (reference sequence). This CDR3 region has 16 residues. CDR3 sequence: CASSATGTAVLYEQYF. In DNA form, the CDR3 reads TGTGCCAGCAGCGCTACCGGGACAGCAGTCCTCTACGAGCAGTACTTC.

This clonotype was detected once. This chain links TRBV12-3 or TRBV12-4 with TRBJ2-1; 8 positions match TRBD2. With V trimmed by 7 bases and J by 9 bases, 11 bases remained unmatched. The CDR3 extends over 14 amino acids. This CDR3 is CASIRGGGRGEQFF. CDR3 bases: TGTGCCAGCATTCGGGGCGGGGGGCGAGGTGAGCAGTTCTTC.

The chain couples TRBV20-1 to TRBJ2-1; TRBD2 matches at 12 bases. In germline, CDR1 is DFQATT, CDR2 SNEGSKA (reference sequence). After removal of 4 bases from V and 6 bases from J, the junction contained 4 bases not matched to a gene. The CDR3 runs to 14 residues. CDR3 sequence reads: CSATTSGGFNEQFF. In DNA form, the CDR3 reads TGCAGTGCTACCACTAGCGGGGGGTTCAATGAGCAGTTCTTC.

Note on this clonotype: A read error may account for a junction end that differs from germline. The chain recombines TRBV7-9 with TRBJ1-1, with TRBD1 as a possible D gene (5 bases). CDR3 size: 12 residues. Looked up from germline, CDR1 is SEHNR and CDR2 is FQNEAQ (reference sequence). CDR3 protein: CASNPGKAETFF. The CDR3 DNA is TGTGCCAGCAACCCAGGGAAGGCTGAAACTTTCTTT.

This clonotype was counted a few times. This chain uses TRBV10-3 with TRBJ1-2; D might be TRBD1 (6 bases). The CDR3 spans 14 residues. Germline V gene data show CDR1 as ENHRY and CDR2 as SYGVKD. Trimming stripped 2 bases from V and 7 bases from J, with 14 bases between. The CDR3, as DNA: TGTGCCATCAGTGAGGTTGCGGGGGCGCCTGGCTACACCTTC. Translated: CAISEVAGAPGYTF.

This clonotype was seen a handful of times. This rearrangement joins TRBV4-2 to TRBJ2-7; D unresolved. Germline V gene lookup returns CDR1 LGHNA and CDR2 YNFKEQ. This CDR3 region has 15 residues. The V end lost 0 bases, the J end lost 3 bases, and 12 bases lay between the germline ends. Here the CDR3 DNA reads TGTGCCAGCAGCCAAGAGGAGACGCGGTACTACGAGCAGTACTTC. Amino acid sequence: CASSQEETRYYEQYF.

This chain joins TRBV4-1 and TRBJ2-3; D is undetermined. Trimming removed 1 base from V and 3 bases from J, with 17 bases in between. In germline, CDR1 is MGHRA, CDR2 YSYEKL. The CDR3 is 17 amino acids. The CDR3 sequence: CASSQVDTGFRTDTQYF. As DNA, the CDR3 is TGCGCCAGCAGCCAAGTCGACACGGGCTTTCGGACAGATACGCAGTATTTT.

The chain links TRBV6-2 or TRBV6-3 to TRBJ2-1; 9 bases match TRBD2. Germline V gene data show CDR1 as MNHEY and CDR2 as SVGEGT. The V and J ends lost 6 bases and 6 bases, in that order; junction bases with no gene match: 9. The CDR3 totals 15 residues. The CDR3 loop reads CASRPLAGVRNEQFF. The CDR3 DNA sequence: TGTGCCAGCAGACCATTAGCGGGGGTCCGCAATGAGCAGTTCTTC.

On this clonotype: A read error is possible here, since a much larger clone lies one base away. This sequence joins TRBV5-1 and TRBJ2-3, with D maybe TRBD1 (5 bases). Germline-derived CDR1 and CDR2 are SGHRS and YFSETQ. The CDR3 runs 14 residues. CDR3: CASCLEGGTDTQYF. The CDR3 DNA sequence: TGCGCCAGCTGCTTGGAAGGGGGCACAGATACGCAGTATTTT.

This rearrangement joins TRBV29-1 to TRBJ2-7, with TRBD1 matching 9 bases. V was pared by 7 bases and J by 6 bases, with 7 bases of the junction left unmatched. Germline CDR1 reads SQVTM; CDR2 reads ANQGSEA. The CDR3 sequence is 12 residues long. CDR3 nucleotide sequence: TGCAGCGGGGGACAGGGAGTCCGCGAGCAGTACTTC. Translation: CSGGQGVREQYF.

The chain's CDR3 is CASSGGTVGAEAFF. The DNA of the CDR3 is TGTGCCAGCAGTGGGGGGACAGTGGGCGCTGAAGCTTTCTTT. The chain has TRBV28 and TRBJ1-1, with TRBD1 identical over 7 bases. This CDR3 is 14 amino acids long. Germline lookup yields CDR1 MDHEN and CDR2 SYDVKM. Losses at the gene ends were 5 bases for V and 6 bases for J; bases not matched to a gene: 9.

This chain joins TRBV7-2 and TRBJ2-1; TRBD1 matches at 9 bases. CDR3 size: 17 residues. In germline, CDR1 is SGHTA, CDR2 FQGNSA. Trimming took 5 bases from V and 6 from J; bases not matched to a gene: 14. The CDR3: CASSPPGTGRYSNEQFF. The CDR3 DNA is TGTGCCAGCAGCCCCCCTGGGACAGGGAGATATAGCAATGAGCAGTTCTTC. The full variable domain, completed using reference TRBV7-2 and TRBJ2-1, is GAGVSQSPSNKVTEKGKDVELRCDPISGHTALYWYRQSLGQGLEFLIYFQGNSAPDKSGLPSDRFSAERTGGSVSTLTIQRTQQEDSAVYLCASSPPGTGRYSNEQFFGPGTRLTVL.

J is TRBJ1-5 and V is TRBV6-2 or TRBV6-3; D might be TRBD1 (6 bases). This CDR3 spans 14 amino acids. With 6 bases removed from V and 5 bases from J, the gap between germline ends came to 14 bases. Germline V lookup: CDR1 MNHEY, CDR2 SVGEGT. The CDR3, as DNA: TGTGCCAGCAGACCCCCGGACAGTTATCAGCCCCAGCATTTT. This sequence encodes CASRPPDSYQPQHF.

This clonotype was observed a handful of times. The rearrangement joins TRBV11-3 to TRBJ1-5, with D possibly matching TRBD1 (5 bases). Between the trimmed V and J ends, which lost 0 bases and 5 bases, there was a span of 11 bases. The CDR3 sequence is 15 residues long. Germline V lookup: CDR1 SGHNT, CDR2 YENEEA. CDR3 nucleotides: TGTGCCAGCAGCTTAGATCCCGGGGCACATCAGCCCCAGCATTTT. This codes for CASSLDPGAHQPQHF. The variable domain in full, with the rest retrieved from reference TRBV11-3 and TRBJ1-5, is EAGVVQSPRYKIIEKKQPVAFWCNPISGHNTLYWYLQNLGQGPELLIRYENEEAVDDSQLPKDRFSAERLKGVDSTLKIQPAELGDSAVYLCASSLDPGAHQPQHFGDGTRLSIL.

This CDR3 is CASSLATSGDTQYF. CDR3 bases: TGCGCCAGCAGCTTGGCGACTTCGGGAGATACGCAGTATTTT. The gene calls are TRBV5-1 and TRBJ2-3; D uncertain. The CDR3 is made up of 14 amino acids. Germline V CDR1 and CDR2: SGHRS, YFSETQ. Trimming took off 0 bases at V and 5 bases at J, with 10 bases between the two ends.

The rearrangement uses TRBV7-6 and TRBJ1-1; TRBD1 matches at 11 bases. CDR1 and CDR2 from the germline V gene are SGHVS and FNYEAQ. There are 18 residues in the CDR3. V lost 1 base to trimming and J lost 0 bases; unmatched junction nucleotides: 7. The CDR3 DNA is TGTGCCAGCAGCTTAGGGGTGGGACAGGGGGGAATGAACACTGAAGCTTTCTTT. It encodes CASSLGVGQGGMNTEAFF. Full variable domain (remainder filled in from reference TRBV7-6 and TRBJ1-1): GAGVSQSPRYKVTKRGQDVALRCDPISGHVSLYWYRQALGQGPEFLTYFNYEAQQDKSGLPNDRFSAERPEGSISTLTIQRTEQRDSAMYRCASSLGVGQGGMNTEAFFGQGTRLTVV.

This sequence joins TRBV24-1 and TRBJ2-7; no clear D. CDR3 length: 14 residues. V lost 3 bases to trimming and J lost 2 bases, with 10 bases between them. The germline CDR1 and CDR2 sequences are KGHDR and SFDVKD. The CDR3 DNA is TGTGCCACCAGTGATCCTCTAGTAGCCTACGAGCAGTACTTC. Residues: CATSDPLVAYEQYF.

The chain employs TRBV18 and TRBJ2-2, with D possibly TRBD2 on 6 matching bases. This CDR3 contains 15 residues. Per the germline V gene, CDR1 is KGHSH and CDR2 is LQKENI. Trimming left V 8 bases short and J 0 bases short, with 13 bases between. DNA for the CDR3: TGTGCCAGCCATCCGGGACTCTCGAACACCGGGGAGCTGTTTTTT. Its translation: CASHPGLSNTGELFF.

V usage is TRBV20-1 and J usage is TRBJ2-7, with D tentatively TRBD1 or TRBD2 (5 bases each). Trimming shortened V by 5 bases and J by 6 bases, and 14 bases separated the two germline ends. Germline-derived CDR1 and CDR2 are DFQATT and SNEGSKA (reference sequence). This CDR3 has 12 amino acids. In DNA, the CDR3 is TGCAGTGCTCACGAGAGGGGTGTCGAGCAGTACTTC. This gives the protein CSAHERGVEQYF.

In its sample, this clonotype was seen a few times. The V gene is TRBV3-1, the J gene TRBJ2-1, with D perhaps TRBD2 (6 bases). This CDR3 has 15 amino acids. Germline CDR1 reads LGHDT; CDR2 reads YNNKEL (reference sequence). The V gene lost 1 base and the J gene lost 3 bases, with 10 bases spanning the gap. CDR3 residues: CASSQGGANYNEQFF. The CDR3 coding sequence is TGTGCCAGCAGCCAAGGCGGGGCCAACTACAATGAGCAGTTCTTC.

The V call is TRBV7-9, the J call TRBJ2-7; D is uncertain. Germline-derived CDR1 and CDR2 are SEHNR and FQNEAQ (reference sequence). There are 17 residues in the CDR3. Trimming removed 5 bases from V and 0 bases from J, with 20 bases in between. CDR3 in DNA: TGTGCCAGCAGCCGTGGTGTAGTTGGAGCCAGCTCCTACGAGCAGTACTTC. Translated: CASSRGVVGASSYEQYF.

The table lists this clonotype with a few counts. The genes are TRBV5-1 and TRBJ2-7; TRBD1 matches 9 bases. The germline V gene has CDR1 SGHRS and CDR2 YFSETQ. CDR3 length equals 14 residues. Trimming at V came to 1 base and at J to 6 bases, leaving 5 bases not matched to a gene. CDR3 coding DNA: TGCGCCAGCAGCTTGCAAGGACAGGGGCTCGAGCAGTACTTC. It translates to CASSLQGQGLEQYF.

The chain links TRBV12-3 or TRBV12-4 to TRBJ2-7; no firm D call. The CDR3 spans 14 residues. V was clipped by 3 bases and J by 2 bases, with 11 bases between them. CDR3 in DNA: TGTGCCAGCAGTTTGTGGCAGGATCCCTACGAGCAGTACTTC. Translated, it gives CASSLWQDPYEQYF.

The V call is TRBV7-6, the J call TRBJ1-6; 8 nucleotides agree with TRBD1. V shed 2 bases and J 10 bases; nucleotides not matched to a gene: 4. The germline gives CDR1 SGHVS, CDR2 FNYEAQ. The CDR3 sequence is 14 residues long. CDR3 sequence: CASSLLTGGSPLHF. The CDR3 DNA reads TGTGCCAGCAGCTTACTAACAGGGGGATCACCCCTCCACTTT.